The TCR beta chain described here comes from a study of blood T cell repertoires in COVID-19. Data came from immunoSEQ multiplex PCR; TCRdb stores just in-frame clones and leaves some out. The sample consists of roughly 250,000 clones, around four fifths of them appearing once. Trimming took off 2 bases at V and 2 bases at J, with 6 bases between the two ends. The CDR3 is 13 residues long. Germline CDR1 SGHDT, CDR2 YYEEEE. Sequenced material: peripheral blood. The rearrangement links TRBV5-6 to TRBJ2-3; D not certain. The sequence came from a woman aged 60 to 75 with active or convalescent COVID-19. The CDR3 region is CASSFDSTDTQYF. Here the CDR3 DNA reads TGTGCCAGCAGCTTTGACTCCACAGATACGCAGTATTTT.